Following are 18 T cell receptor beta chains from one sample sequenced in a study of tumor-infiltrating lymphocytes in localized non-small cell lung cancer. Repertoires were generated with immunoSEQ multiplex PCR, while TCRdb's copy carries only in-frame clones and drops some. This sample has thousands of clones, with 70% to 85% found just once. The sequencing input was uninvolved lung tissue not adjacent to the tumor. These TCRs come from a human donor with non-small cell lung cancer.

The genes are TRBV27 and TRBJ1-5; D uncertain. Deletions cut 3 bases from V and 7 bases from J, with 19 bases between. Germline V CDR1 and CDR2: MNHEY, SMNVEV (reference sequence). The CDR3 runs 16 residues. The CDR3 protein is CASSLAGVPRVQPQHF. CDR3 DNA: TGTGCCAGCAGTTTGGCTGGAGTCCCTAGGGTCCAGCCCCAGCATTTT.

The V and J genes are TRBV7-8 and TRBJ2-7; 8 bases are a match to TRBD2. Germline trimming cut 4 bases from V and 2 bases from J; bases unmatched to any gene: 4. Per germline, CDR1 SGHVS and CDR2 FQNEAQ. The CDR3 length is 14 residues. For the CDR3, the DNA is TGTGCCAGCAGCTCGCTAGCGGGTCCCTACGAGCAGTACTTC. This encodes CASSSLAGPYEQYF. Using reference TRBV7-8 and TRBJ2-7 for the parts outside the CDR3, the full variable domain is GAGVSQSPRYKVAKRGQDVALRCDPISGHVSLFWYQQALGQGPEFLTYFQNEAQLDKSGLPSDRFFAERPEGSVSTLKIQRTQQEDSAVYLCASSSLAGPYEQYFGPGTRLTVT.

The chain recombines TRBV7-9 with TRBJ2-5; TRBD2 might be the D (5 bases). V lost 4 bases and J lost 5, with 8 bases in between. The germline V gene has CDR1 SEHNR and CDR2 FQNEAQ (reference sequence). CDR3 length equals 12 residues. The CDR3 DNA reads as TGTGCCAGCAGCTCTAGCTCTGAGACCCAGTACTTC. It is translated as CASSSSSETQYF.

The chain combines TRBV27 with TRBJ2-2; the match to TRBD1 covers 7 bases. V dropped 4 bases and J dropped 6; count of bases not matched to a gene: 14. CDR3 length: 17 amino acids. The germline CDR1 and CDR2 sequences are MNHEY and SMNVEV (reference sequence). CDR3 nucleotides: TGTGCCAGCAGTTATCCGACAGGGAAAGGGAAGGCCGGGGAGCTGTTTTTT. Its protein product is CASSYPTGKGKAGELFF.

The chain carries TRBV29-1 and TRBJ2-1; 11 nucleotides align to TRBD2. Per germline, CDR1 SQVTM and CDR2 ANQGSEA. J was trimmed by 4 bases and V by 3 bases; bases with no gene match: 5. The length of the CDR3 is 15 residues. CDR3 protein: CSVDSWTSGYNEQFF. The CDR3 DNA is TGCAGCGTTGATTCCTGGACTAGCGGGTACAATGAGCAGTTCTTC.

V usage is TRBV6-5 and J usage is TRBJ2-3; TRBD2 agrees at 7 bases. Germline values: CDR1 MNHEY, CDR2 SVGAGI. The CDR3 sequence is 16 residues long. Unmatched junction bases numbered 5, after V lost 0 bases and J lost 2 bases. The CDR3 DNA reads TGTGCCAGCAGTTACTCGGAACGGGAGGTCACAGATACGCAGTATTTT. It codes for CASSYSEREVTDTQYF.

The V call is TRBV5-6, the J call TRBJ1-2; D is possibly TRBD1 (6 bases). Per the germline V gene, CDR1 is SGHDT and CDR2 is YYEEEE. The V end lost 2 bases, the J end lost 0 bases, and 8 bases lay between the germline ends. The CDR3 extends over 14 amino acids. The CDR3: CASSFGTSNYGYTF. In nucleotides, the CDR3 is TGTGCCAGCAGCTTTGGGACATCTAACTATGGCTACACCTTC.

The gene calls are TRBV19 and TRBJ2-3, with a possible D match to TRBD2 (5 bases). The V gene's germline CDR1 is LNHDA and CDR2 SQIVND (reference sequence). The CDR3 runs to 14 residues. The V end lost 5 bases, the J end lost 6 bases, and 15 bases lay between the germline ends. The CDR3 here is CASSPRGRRDTQYF. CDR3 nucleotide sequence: TGTGCCAGTAGTCCCCGTGGGAGAAGGGATACGCAGTATTTT. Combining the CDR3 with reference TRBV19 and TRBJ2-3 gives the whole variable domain DGGITQSPKYLFRKEGQNVTLSCEQNLNHDAMYWYRQDPGQGLRLIYYSQIVNDFQKGDIAEGYSVSREKKESFPLTVTSAQKNPTAFYLCASSPRGRRDTQYFGPGTRLTVL.

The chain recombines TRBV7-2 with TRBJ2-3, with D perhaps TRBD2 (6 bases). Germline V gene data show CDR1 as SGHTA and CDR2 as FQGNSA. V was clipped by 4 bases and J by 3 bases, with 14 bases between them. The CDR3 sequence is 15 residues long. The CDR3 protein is CASSSDYLSTDTQYF. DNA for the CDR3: TGTGCCAGCAGCTCGGACTATTTATCTACAGATACGCAGTATTTT.

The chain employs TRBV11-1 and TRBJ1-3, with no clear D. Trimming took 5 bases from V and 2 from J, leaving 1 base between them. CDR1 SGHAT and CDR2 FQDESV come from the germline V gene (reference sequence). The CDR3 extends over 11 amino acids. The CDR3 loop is CASSPGNTIYF. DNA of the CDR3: TGTGCCAGCAGCCCTGGAAACACCATATATTTT.

The CDR3 spells CASSDPGTGHTDTQYF. The CDR3 DNA is TGTGCCAGCAGCGATCCCGGGACAGGCCACACAGATACGCAGTATTTT. The chain carries TRBV28 and TRBJ2-3, with 8 bases lining up with TRBD1. The CDR3 covers 16 residues. Germline V gene data show CDR1 as MDHEN and CDR2 as SYDVKM. J was trimmed by 2 bases and V by 6 bases; bases with no gene match: 10. Full variable domain (remainder filled in from reference TRBV28 and TRBJ2-3): DVKVTQSSRYLVKRTGEKVFLECVQDMDHENMFWYRQDPGLGLRLIYFSYDVKMKEKGDIPEGYSVSREKKERFSLILESASTNQTSMYLCASSDPGTGHTDTQYFGPGTRLTVL.

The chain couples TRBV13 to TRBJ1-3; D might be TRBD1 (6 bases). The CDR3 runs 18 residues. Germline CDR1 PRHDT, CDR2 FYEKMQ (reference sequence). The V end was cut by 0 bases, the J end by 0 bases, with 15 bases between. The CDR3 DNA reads TGTGCCAGCAGCTTAGGCCTGCCGGGGGCCAGCTCTGGAAACACCATATATTTT. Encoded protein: CASSLGLPGASSGNTIYF.

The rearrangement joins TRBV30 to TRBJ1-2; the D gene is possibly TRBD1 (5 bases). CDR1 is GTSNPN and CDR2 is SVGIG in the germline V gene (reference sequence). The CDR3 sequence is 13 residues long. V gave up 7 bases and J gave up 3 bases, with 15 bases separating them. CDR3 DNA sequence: TGTGCCTCTTTCGTAACAGGCCACTATGGCTACACCTTC. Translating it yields CASFVTGHYGYTF.

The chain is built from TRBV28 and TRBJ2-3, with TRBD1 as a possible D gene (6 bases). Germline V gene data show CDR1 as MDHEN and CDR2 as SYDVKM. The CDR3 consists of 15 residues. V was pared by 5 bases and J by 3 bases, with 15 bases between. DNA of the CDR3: TGTGCCAGCAGTAACAGGGATAAGAGTACAGATACGCAGTATTTT. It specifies CASSNRDKSTDTQYF.

The CDR3 DNA reads as TGTGCCAGCAGCTCGTGGGTGAATCAGCCCCAGCATTTT. Translating gives CASSSWVNQPQHF. V and J are TRBV7-2 and TRBJ1-5, with D hard to call. From germline, CDR1 is SGHTA and CDR2 FQGNSA. The CDR3 covers 13 residues. The V gene lost 4 bases and the J gene lost 4 bases, with 8 bases spanning the gap.

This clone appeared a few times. As DNA, the CDR3 is TGTGCCAGCAGCATCTCCGGGACGGAAATGACCGAGCAGTACTTC. Its translation is CASSISGTEMTEQYF. The rearrangement links TRBV11-3 to TRBJ2-7; either TRBD1 or TRBD2 may supply D (5 bases each). Germline V gene lookup returns CDR1 SGHNT and CDR2 YENEEA. This CDR3 spans 15 amino acids. Trimming removed 5 bases at V and 6 bases at J, with 20 bases between.

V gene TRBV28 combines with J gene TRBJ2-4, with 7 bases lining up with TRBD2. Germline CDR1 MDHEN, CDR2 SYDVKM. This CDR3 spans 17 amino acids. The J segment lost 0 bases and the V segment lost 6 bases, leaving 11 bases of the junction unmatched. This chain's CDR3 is CASRFPGGERAKNIQYF. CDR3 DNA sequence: TGTGCCAGCAGGTTCCCTGGGGGGGAGCGAGCCAAAAACATTCAGTACTTC.

DNA for the CDR3: TGTGCCAGCACAACTTTGGGGGGTGGGGGGCTCGGTCAGCCCCAGCATTTT. It yields the protein CASTTLGGGGLGQPQHF. This chain links TRBV27 with TRBJ1-5, with a weak D call TRBD1 (6 bases). V was trimmed by 7 bases and J by 6 bases, leaving 25 bases between them. This CDR3 spans 17 amino acids. Germline-derived CDR1 and CDR2 are MNHEY and SMNVEV (reference sequence).